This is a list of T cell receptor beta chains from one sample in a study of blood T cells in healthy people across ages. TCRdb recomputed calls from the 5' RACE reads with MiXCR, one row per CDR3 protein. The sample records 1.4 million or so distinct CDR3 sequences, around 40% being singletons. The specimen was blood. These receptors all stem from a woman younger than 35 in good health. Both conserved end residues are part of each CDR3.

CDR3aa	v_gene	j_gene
CSAGSRSSYEQYF	TRBV20-1	TRBJ2-7
CASSARTARREETQYF	TRBV2	TRBJ2-5
CASSLGPGTGNQPQHF	TRBV12-3/TRBV12-4	TRBJ1-5
CATRQLPEWDTQYF	TRBV6-2/TRBV6-3	TRBJ2-3
CASHGPTDTQYF	TRBV28	TRBJ2-3
CASSPAISYGYTF	TRBV28	TRBJ1-2
CASSTRTGVNEQFF	TRBV7-2	TRBJ2-1
CASTYTSGQKETQYF	TRBV6-6	TRBJ2-5
CATSDHRVASTDTQYF	TRBV24-1	TRBJ2-3
CASSPGTGGIEAFF	TRBV4-3	TRBJ1-1
CSVGHSDLYGYTF	TRBV29-1	TRBJ1-2
CASSVSSRPQHF	TRBV7-8	TRBJ1-5
CSVEARGRTSGRDSSYNEQFF	TRBV29-1	TRBJ2-1
CSAARTSGGASTDTQYF	TRBV20-1	TRBJ2-3
CASSSGWGGPTYEQYF	TRBV5-1	TRBJ2-7
CATSRGLRTVANTGELFF	TRBV15	TRBJ2-2
CSASTDRGQYF	TRBV20-1	TRBJ2-5
CASSLTSGGALGEQFF	TRBV7-7	TRBJ1-1
CAITAGQGLEQYF	TRBV10-3	TRBJ2-7
CASSQEHRVYEQYF	TRBV14	TRBJ2-7
CASSLMAGQTDTQYF	TRBV7-3	TRBJ2-3